This T cell receptor beta chain was profiled in a study of blood T cell repertoires in COVID-19. Study overall: The study drew acute and convalescent COVID-19 samples from the United States, Italy and Spain. PBMCs, B-cell-depleted T cells, or T cells were the source of the cDNA or gDNA that made up the material.

V was clipped by 2 bases and J by 2 bases; unmatched bases: 7. The CDR3 is 16 residues long. Germline CDR1 is SGHVS and CDR2 is FQNEAQ. Per the study methods: Estimation of nucleated cell counts was performed using reference gene primer amplification. Using immunoSEQ multiplex PCR, the repertoire was profiled, and TCRdb retains in-frame clones only, with some absent. For V, J and clone size, that table is used; D and trimming come from the DNA. In the table there are 100,000 to 150,000 clones, about four fifths of which are singletons. Material: peripheral blood. This TCR derives from a man aged 55 to 70 with acute or convalescent COVID-19. The chain combines TRBV7-8 with TRBJ1-2; 8 bases fit TRBD1. CDR3 amino acids: CASSLTPGQENYGYTF. As DNA, the CDR3 is TGTGCCAGCAGCTTAACTCCGGGACAGGAGAACTATGGCTACACCTTC.